This record looks at one TCR beta chain sequence and its context. Its antigen specificity is not known. No base quality values were provided; no much bigger clone lies one nucleotide off. This record comes from a study of blood T cell repertoires in COVID-19 (dated by TCRdb to 2019 to 2021). Background on the whole study: Samples from collaborators originated in the United States, Italy and Spain and spanned both the acute and convalescent phases of COVID-19. The prospective study material was composed of cDNA or gDNA derived from T cells, B-cell-depleted T cells, or PBMCs. Subjects who had been exposed to COVID-19, were actively infected with it, or had recovered from it provided the deeply sampled blood TCRbeta repertoires that made up the dataset. The repertoires were made available in a free public database intended to serve as a resource for research on the immune response to SARS-CoV-2. The samples were drawn from two sources: the first 160 participants of the ongoing ImmuneRACE study, and over 1,000 subjects contributed by 6 global collaborators. Nearly every sample came with metadata listing a de-identified subject ID, COVID-19 status, age in years and sex. Where available, HLA class I and class II types were taken from metadata supplied by the sample provider and were not determined by assay-based typing.

Collaborating institutions collected whole blood in K2EDTA tubes following their own protocols. Collaborator samples were shipped for TCRbeta analysis as frozen whole blood, isolated PBMCs, or DNA extracted from either sample type. The CDR3 starts with the cysteine, ends with the phenylalanine, and has 12 residues. The entry retains the CDR3 DNA only, 36 bases that are in frame from base 1. Germline trimming: 7 bases from V, 7 bases from J; junction bases outside gene matches: 2. CDR1 and CDR2, looked up from the germline V gene, are SQVTM and ANQGSEA. The immunoSEQ Assay, a bias-controlled multiplex PCR, was used to amplify TCRbeta CDR3 regions from genomic DNA. In the source study's methods: The number of nucleated cells in each sample was estimated by amplification of reference gene primers within the assay. To quantify the absolute abundance of each unique TCRbeta CDR3 rearrangement, sequence reads were collapsed and filtered. For each sample, productive Simpson clonality was calculated by taking the square root of Simpson's diversity index across productive rearrangements. What TCRdb holds here is the immuneACCESS table cut down to in-frame rearrangements. Part of the clones is not present; checked against another copy, under half of the missing clones reflect an unresolved V gene, and the others are unexplained. V and J calls and clone size are given by that table; D and trimming were obtained from the DNA. The sample table holds around 45,000 clones, of which roughly 89% were seen once. Approximately 15% of the sample is in the top ten clones.

Results the study describes overall, beyond this receptor: Clinical and demographic metadata were provided uncurated, with the amount varying by source and participant.

The sequence was collected from a man between 60 and 75 years old with active COVID-19. Recombination linked TRBV29-1 to TRBJ2-7; 15 central nucleotides agree with TRBD2. Specimen: peripheral blood. The CDR3 protein sequence reads: CSGGLAGGEQYF. DNA sequence: TGCAGCGGCGGACTAGCGGGAGGGGAGCAGTACTTC.